The 8 T cell receptor beta chains below come from one sample, sequenced in a study of T cell responses to AZD1222 COVID-19 vaccine. The data were produced by immunoSEQ multiplex PCR, yet TCRdb's version contains in-frame clones alone and is incomplete. The sample yields 150,000 to 200,000 clones, approximately 89% seen once. Sequencing used peripheral blood, obtained on day 0 of AZD1222 vaccination. The receptors shown here come from an adult in good health.

J is TRBJ1-3 and V is TRBV6-5; 7 bases line up with TRBD1. This CDR3 contains 15 residues. The V gene's germline CDR1 is MNHEY and CDR2 SVGAGI. Trimming took 4 bases from V and 5 from J; bases not matched to a gene: 8. The CDR3 sequence is CASSLTGSSRNTIYF. The CDR3 nucleotides read TGTGCCAGCAGTTTGACAGGGAGTTCGAGAAACACCATATATTTT.

This clone showed up just once. The V gene is TRBV11-2, the J gene TRBJ2-7, with a possible D match to TRBD2 (6 bases). CDR3 length: 14 amino acids. Trimming left V 3 bases short and J 1 base short, with 10 bases between. Germline CDR1 and CDR2: SGHAT and FQNNGV. CDR3 protein: CASSFGTSSYEQYF. CDR3 nucleotide sequence: TGTGCCAGCAGCTTCGGGACTTCTTCCTACGAGCAGTACTTC.

The rearrangement joins TRBV5-5 to TRBJ1-3; weak D call: TRBD1 (5 bases). Germline V gene lookup returns CDR1 SGHKS and CDR2 YYEKEE (reference sequence). Trimming pared 2 bases from V and 2 bases from J, leaving 11 bases between. The CDR3 has 15 residues. The DNA for the CDR3 is TGTGCCAGCAGCTTCCTTGGGACTGCTGGAAACACCATATATTTT. It is translated as CASSFLGTAGNTIYF.

The chain is built from TRBV27 and TRBJ2-1, with TRBD2 matching 10 bases. The CDR3 runs 16 residues. In germline, CDR1 is MNHEY, CDR2 SMNVEV (reference sequence). J lost 6 bases, V lost 5 bases, and 10 bases had no gene match. The CDR3 is CASSMLAGVSLNEQFF. CDR3 nucleotide sequence: TGTGCCAGCAGTATGCTAGCGGGAGTTTCCCTCAATGAGCAGTTCTTC.

The V and J genes are TRBV28 and TRBJ2-5, with a tentative D call TRBD2 (5 bases). Germline V lookup: CDR1 MDHEN, CDR2 SYDVKM. V gave up 1 base and J gave up 6 bases, with 15 bases separating them. The CDR3 is 15 residues long. For the CDR3, the DNA is TGTGCCAGCAGTTTATTGTCCCTAGCCAGGCAGACCCAGTACTTC. It yields the protein CASSLLSLARQTQYF.

The V and J genes are TRBV30 and TRBJ1-2; possibly TRBD1 for D (6 bases). This CDR3 is 14 amino acids long. Germline CDR1 and CDR2: GTSNPN and SVGIG (reference sequence). Trimming stripped 5 bases from V and 8 bases from J, with 21 bases between. DNA for the CDR3: TGTGCCTGGGGGGGCCGGCTTATCATGATCGGCTACACCTTC. Translation: CAWGGRLIMIGYTF.

The chain joins TRBV19 to TRBJ1-1, with no clear D. In germline, CDR1 is LNHDA, CDR2 SQIVND (reference sequence). CDR3 length: 15 amino acids. Trimming removed 0 bases from V and 0 bases from J, with 8 bases in between. CDR3 sequence (DNA): TGTGCCAGTAGTATAGATAGGCGGGTGAACACTGAAGCTTTCTTT. Its translation: CASSIDRRVNTEAFF.

CDR3: CASSVLRQGPGTEAFF. The DNA for the CDR3 is TGCGCCAGCAGCGTTCTTCGACAGGGACCAGGCACTGAAGCTTTCTTT. The gene calls are TRBV5-1 and TRBJ1-1, with TRBD1 identical over 7 bases. The V gene end was trimmed by 4 bases and the J gene end by 4 bases; junction bases not matched to a gene: 13. The CDR3 loop spans 16 amino acids. In germline, CDR1 is SGHRS, CDR2 YFSETQ.